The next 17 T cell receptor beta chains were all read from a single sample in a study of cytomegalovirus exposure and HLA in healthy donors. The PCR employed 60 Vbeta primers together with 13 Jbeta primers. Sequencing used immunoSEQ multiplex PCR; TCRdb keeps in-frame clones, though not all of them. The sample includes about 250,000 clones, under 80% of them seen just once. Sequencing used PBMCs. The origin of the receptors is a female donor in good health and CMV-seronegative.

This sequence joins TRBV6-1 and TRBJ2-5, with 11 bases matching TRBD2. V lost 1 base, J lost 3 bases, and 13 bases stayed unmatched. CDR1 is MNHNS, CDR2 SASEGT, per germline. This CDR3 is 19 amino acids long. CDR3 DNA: TGTGCCAGCAGTGAAGGGACAGGGAAAGCGGGACTAGCGGAAGAGACCCAGTACTTC. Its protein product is CASSEGTGKAGLAEETQYF.

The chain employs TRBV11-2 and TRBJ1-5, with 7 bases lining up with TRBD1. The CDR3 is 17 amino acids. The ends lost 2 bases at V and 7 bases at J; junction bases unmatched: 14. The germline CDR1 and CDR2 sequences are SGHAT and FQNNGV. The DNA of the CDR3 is TGTGCCAGCAGCTTAAACGGGCTAGGACAGGCCCCCCAGCCCCAGCATTTT. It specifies CASSLNGLGQAPQPQHF.

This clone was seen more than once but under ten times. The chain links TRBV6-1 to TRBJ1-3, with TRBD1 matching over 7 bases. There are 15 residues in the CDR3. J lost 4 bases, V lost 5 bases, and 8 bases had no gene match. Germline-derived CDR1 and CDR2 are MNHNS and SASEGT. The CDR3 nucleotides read TGTGCCAGCAGTCCCTTCGGGACAGCGGGAAACACCATATATTTT. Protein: CASSPFGTAGNTIYF.

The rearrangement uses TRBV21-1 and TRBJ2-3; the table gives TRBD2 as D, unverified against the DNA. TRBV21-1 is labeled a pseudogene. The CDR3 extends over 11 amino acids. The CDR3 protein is CAYLVPDTQYF. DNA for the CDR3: TGTGCCTACCTAGTCCCAGATACGCAGTATTTT.

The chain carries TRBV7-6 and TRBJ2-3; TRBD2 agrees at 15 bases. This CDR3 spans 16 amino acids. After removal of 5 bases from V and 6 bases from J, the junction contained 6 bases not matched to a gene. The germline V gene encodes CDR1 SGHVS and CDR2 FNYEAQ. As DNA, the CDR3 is TGTGCCAGCAGCCCCGGACTAGCGGGAGGGTCTGATACGCAGTATTTT. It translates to CASSPGLAGGSDTQYF.

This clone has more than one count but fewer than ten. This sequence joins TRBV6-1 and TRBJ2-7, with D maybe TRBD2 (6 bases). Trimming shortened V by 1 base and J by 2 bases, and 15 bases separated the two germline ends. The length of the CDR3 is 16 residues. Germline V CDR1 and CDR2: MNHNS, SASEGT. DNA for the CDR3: TGTGCCAGCAGTGAAGGGCGTGGGGGGTCGACCTACGAGCAGTACTTC. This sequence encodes CASSEGRGGSTYEQYF.

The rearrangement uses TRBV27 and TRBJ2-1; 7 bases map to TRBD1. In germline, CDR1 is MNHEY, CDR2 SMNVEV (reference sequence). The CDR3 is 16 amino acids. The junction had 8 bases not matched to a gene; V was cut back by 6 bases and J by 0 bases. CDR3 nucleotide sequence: TGTGCCAGCAGGATACAGGGGTTGAGCTCCTACAATGAGCAGTTCTTC. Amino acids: CASRIQGLSSYNEQFF.

CDR3 sequence reads: CASSPPGQGGPTPYQPQHF. The CDR3 nucleotides are TGTGCCAGCAGCCCTCCGGGACAGGGTGGACCAACTCCATATCAGCCCCAGCATTTT. This chain joins TRBV21-1 and TRBJ1-5; the tabulated D call, TRBD1, remains unverified against the DNA. TRBV21-1 is marked as a pseudogene. There are 19 residues in the CDR3.

CDR3 region: CATSRDVRVKETQYF. CDR3 DNA: TGTGCCACCAGCAGAGATGTGAGGGTAAAAGAGACCCAGTACTTC. The chain combines TRBV15 with TRBJ2-5, with D maybe TRBD2 (5 bases). The CDR3 spans 15 residues. V was cut by 0 bases and J by 3 bases, with 11 bases left in between. The V gene's germline CDR1 is LNHNV and CDR2 YYDKDF (reference sequence).

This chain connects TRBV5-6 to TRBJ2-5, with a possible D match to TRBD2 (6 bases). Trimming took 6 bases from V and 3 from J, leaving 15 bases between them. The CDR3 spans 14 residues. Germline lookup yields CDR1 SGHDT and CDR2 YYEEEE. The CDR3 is CASTENGGEETQYF. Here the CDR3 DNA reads TGTGCCAGCACCGAGAATGGCGGGGAAGAGACCCAGTACTTC.

The CDR3 loop reads CAWSVLRQIRETQYF. In DNA, the CDR3 is TGTGCCTGGAGTGTACTGCGGCAGATCAGAGAGACCCAGTACTTC. The rearrangement links TRBV30 to TRBJ2-5; no clear D. Per the germline V gene, CDR1 is GTSNPN and CDR2 is SVGIG (reference sequence). This CDR3 is built from 15 residues. V was clipped by 0 bases and J by 4 bases, with 15 bases between them.

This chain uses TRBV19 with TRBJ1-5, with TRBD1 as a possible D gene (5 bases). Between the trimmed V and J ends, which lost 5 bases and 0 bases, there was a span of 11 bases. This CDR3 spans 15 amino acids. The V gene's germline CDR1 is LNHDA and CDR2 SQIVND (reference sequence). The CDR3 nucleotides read TGTGCCAGTAGTCCCCGGACAAATAGCAATCAGCCCCAGCATTTT. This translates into CASSPRTNSNQPQHF. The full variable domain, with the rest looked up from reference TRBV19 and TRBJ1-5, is DGGITQSPKYLFRKEGQNVTLSCEQNLNHDAMYWYRQDPGQGLRLIYYSQIVNDFQKGDIAEGYSVSREKKESFPLTVTSAQKNPTAFYLCASSPRTNSNQPQHFGDGTRLSIL.

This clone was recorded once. Here the CDR3 DNA reads TGTGCAAGTCGCTCGGCAACCAGAAGCAGGGGCTACACCTTC. This codes for CASRSATRSRGYTF. The chain carries TRBV12-2 and TRBJ1-2; the table's D call, TRBD1, has no DNA check behind it. TRBV12-2 constitutes a pseudogene. The CDR3 loop spans 14 amino acids.

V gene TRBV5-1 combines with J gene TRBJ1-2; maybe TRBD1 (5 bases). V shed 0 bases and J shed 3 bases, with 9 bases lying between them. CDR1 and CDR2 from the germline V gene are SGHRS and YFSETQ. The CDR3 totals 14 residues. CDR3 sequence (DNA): TGCGCCAGCAGCTTGGAACGGGGGGACTATGGCTACACCTTC. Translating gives CASSLERGDYGYTF. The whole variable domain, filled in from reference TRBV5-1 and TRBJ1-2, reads KAGVTQTPRYLIKTRGQQVTLSCSPISGHRSVSWYQQTPGQGLQFLFEYFSETQRNKGNFPGRFSGRQFSNSRSEMNVSTLELGDSALYLCASSLERGDYGYTFGSGTRLTVV.

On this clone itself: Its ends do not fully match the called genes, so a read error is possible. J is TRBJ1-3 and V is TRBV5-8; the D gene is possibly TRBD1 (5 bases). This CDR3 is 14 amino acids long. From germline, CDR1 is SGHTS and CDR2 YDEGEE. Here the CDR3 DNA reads TGTGCCAGCAGCTTGCGAGGTGGACACGCGAGGCGGCGGTTT. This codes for CASSLRGGHARRRF.

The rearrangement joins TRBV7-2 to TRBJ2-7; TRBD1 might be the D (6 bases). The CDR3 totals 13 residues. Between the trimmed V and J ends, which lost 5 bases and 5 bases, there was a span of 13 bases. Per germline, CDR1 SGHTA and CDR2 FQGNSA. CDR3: CASSAQGNNEQYF. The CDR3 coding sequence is TGTGCCAGCAGCGCACAGGGAAATAACGAGCAGTACTTC.

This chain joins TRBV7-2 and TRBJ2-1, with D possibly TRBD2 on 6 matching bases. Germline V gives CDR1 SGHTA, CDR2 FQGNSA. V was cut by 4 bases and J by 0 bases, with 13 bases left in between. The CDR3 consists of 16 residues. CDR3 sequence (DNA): TGTGCCAGCAGCTCCATTCTCGGGAGCTCCTACAATGAGCAGTTCTTC. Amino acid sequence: CASSSILGSSYNEQFF.